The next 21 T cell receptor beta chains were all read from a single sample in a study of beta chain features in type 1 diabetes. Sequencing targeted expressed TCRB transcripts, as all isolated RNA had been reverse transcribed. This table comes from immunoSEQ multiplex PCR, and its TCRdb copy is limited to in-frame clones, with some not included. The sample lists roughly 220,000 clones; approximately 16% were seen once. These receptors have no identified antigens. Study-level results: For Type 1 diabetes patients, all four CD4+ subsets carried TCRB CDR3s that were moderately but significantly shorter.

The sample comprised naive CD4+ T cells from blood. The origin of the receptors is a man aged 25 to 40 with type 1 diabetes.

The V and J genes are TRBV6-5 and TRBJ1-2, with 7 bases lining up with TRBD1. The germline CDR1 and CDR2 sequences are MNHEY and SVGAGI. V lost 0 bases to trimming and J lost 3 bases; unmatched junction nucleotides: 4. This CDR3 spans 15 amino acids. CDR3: CASSYSGGGDYGYTF. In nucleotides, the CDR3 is TGTGCCAGCAGTTACTCCGGAGGGGGCGACTATGGCTACACCTTC.

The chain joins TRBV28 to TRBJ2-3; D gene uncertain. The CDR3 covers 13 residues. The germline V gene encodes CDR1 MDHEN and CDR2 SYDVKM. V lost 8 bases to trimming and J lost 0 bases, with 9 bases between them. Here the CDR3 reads CASGRSSTDTQYF. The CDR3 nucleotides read TGTGCCAGCGGACGATCTAGCACAGATACGCAGTATTTT.

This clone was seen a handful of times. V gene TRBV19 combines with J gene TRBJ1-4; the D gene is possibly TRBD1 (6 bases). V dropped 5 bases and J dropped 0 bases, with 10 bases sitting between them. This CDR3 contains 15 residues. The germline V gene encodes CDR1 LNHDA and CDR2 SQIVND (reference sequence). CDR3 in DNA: TGTGCCAGTAGTTTTCGGACAGCAACTAATGAAAAACTGTTTTTT. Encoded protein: CASSFRTATNEKLFF.

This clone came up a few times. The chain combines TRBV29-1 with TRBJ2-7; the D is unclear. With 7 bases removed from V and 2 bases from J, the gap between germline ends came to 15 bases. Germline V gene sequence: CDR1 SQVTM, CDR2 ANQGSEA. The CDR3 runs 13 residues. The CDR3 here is CSAGRTAPYEQYF. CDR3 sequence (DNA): TGCAGCGCTGGAAGAACAGCGCCCTACGAGCAGTACTTC.

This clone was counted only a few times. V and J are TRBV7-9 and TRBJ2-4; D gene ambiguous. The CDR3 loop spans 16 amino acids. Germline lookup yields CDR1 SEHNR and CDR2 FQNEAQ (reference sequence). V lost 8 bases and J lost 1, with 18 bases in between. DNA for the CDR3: TGTGCCAGCTCCCCGACCCTGGCGGCGGCCAAAAACATTCAGTACTTC. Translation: CASSPTLAAAKNIQYF. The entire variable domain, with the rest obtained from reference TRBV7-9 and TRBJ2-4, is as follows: DTGVSQNPRHKITKRGQNVTFRCDPISEHNRLYWYRQTLGQGPEFLTYFQNEAQLEKSRLLSDRFSAERPKGSFSTLEIQRTEQGDSAMYLCASSPTLAAAKNIQYFGAGTRLSVL.

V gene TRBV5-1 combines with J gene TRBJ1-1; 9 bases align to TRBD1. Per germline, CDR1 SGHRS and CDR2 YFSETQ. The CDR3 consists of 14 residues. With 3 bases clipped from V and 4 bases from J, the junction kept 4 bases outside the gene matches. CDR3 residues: CASSWDRAVTEAFF. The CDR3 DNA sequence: TGCGCCAGCAGCTGGGACAGGGCGGTCACTGAAGCTTTCTTT.

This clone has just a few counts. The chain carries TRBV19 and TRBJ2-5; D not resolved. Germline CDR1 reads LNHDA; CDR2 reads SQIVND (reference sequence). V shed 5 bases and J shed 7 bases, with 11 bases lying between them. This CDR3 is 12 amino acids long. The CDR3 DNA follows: TGTGCCAGTAGTCCTAGATTGGGGACCCAGTACTTC. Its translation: CASSPRLGTQYF.

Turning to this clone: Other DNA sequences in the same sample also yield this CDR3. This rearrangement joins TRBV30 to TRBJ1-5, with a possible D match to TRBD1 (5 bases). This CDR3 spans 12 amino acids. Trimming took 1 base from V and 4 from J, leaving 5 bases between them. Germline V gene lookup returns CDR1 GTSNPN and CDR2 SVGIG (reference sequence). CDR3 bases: TGTGCCTGGAGTGGGGGGAATCAGCCCCAGCATTTT. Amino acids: CAWSGGNQPQHF.

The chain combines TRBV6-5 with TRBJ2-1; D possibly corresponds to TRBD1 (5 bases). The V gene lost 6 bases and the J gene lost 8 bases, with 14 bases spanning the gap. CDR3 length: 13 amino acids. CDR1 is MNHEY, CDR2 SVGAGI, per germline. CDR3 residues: CASSNVGVHEQFF. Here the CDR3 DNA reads TGTGCCAGCAGCAACGTAGGGGTACATGAGCAGTTCTTC.

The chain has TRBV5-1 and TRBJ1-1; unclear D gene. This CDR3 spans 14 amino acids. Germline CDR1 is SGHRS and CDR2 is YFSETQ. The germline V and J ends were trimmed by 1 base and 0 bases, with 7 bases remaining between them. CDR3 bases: TGCGCCAGCAGCTTGTCCACAGTGAACACTGAAGCTTTCTTT. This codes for CASSLSTVNTEAFF.

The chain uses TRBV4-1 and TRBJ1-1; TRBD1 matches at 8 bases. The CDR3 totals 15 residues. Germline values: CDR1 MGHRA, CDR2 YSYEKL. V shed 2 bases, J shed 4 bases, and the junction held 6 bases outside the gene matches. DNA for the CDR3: TGCGCCAGCAGCCAATGGACAGGGAAGGGCACTGAAGCTTTCTTT. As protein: CASSQWTGKGTEAFF.

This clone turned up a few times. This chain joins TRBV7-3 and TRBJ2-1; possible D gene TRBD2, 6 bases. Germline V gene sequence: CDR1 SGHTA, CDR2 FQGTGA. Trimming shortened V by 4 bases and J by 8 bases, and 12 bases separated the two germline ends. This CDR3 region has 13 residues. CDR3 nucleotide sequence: TGTGCCAGCAGCTCACGGAGGGGCGATGAGCAGTTCTTC. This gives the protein CASSSRRGDEQFF.

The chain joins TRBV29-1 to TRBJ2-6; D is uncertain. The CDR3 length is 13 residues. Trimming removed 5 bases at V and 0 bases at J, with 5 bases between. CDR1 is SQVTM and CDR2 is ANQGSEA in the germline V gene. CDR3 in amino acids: CSVLTSGANVLTF. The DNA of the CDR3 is TGCAGCGTTCTTACCTCTGGGGCCAACGTCCTGACTTTC.

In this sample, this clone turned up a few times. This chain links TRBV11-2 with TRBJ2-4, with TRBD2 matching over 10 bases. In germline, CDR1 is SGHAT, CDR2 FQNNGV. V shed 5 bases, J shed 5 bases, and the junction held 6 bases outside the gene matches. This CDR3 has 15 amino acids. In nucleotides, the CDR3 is TGTGCCAGCAGCCGGACTAGCGGAGGTCAAAACATTCAGTACTTC. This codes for CASSRTSGGQNIQYF.

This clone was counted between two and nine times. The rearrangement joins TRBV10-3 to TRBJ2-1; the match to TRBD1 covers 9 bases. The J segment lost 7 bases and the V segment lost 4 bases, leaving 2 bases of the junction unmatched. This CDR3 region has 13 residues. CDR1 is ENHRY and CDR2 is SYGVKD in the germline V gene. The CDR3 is CAISGDRVNEQFF. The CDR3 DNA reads TGTGCCATCAGTGGGGACAGGGTGAATGAGCAGTTCTTC.

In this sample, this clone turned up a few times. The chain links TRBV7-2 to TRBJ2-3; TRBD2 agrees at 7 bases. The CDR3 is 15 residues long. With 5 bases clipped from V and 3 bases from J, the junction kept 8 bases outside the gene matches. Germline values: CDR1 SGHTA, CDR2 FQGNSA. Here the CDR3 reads CASSPGLLLTDTQYF. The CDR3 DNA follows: TGTGCCAGCAGCCCGGGACTACTACTGACAGATACGCAGTATTTT.

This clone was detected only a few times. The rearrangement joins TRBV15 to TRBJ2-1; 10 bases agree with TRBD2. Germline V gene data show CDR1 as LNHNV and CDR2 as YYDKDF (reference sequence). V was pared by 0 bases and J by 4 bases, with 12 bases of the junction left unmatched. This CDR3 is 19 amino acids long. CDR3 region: CATSRDRGLAGVRYNEQFF. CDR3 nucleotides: TGTGCCACCAGCAGAGATCGGGGTCTAGCGGGGGTTCGGTACAATGAGCAGTTCTTC.

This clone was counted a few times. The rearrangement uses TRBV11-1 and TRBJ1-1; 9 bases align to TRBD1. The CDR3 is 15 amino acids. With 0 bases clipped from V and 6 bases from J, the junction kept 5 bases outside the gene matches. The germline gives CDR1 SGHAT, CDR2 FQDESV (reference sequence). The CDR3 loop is CASSLARDRDAEAFF. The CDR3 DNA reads TGTGCCAGCAGCTTAGCACGGGACAGGGACGCTGAAGCTTTCTTT.

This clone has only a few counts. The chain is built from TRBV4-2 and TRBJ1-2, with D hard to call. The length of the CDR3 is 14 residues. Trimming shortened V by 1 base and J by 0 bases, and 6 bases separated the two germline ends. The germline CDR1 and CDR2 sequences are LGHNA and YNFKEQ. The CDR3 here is CASSQAAANYGYTF. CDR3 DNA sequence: TGTGCCAGCAGCCAAGCCGCTGCTAACTATGGCTACACCTTC.

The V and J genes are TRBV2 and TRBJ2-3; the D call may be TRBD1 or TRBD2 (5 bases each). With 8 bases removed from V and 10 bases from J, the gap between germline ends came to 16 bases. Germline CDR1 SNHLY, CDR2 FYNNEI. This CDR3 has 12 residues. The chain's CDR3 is CASGTAHVPQYF. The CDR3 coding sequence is TGTGCCAGCGGGACGGCGCACGTGCCGCAGTATTTT.

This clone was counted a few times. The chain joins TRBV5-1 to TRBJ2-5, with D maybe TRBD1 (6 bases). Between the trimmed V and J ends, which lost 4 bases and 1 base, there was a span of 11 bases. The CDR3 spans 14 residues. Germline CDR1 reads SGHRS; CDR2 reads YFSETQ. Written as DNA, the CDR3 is TGCGCCAGCAGCCCCGGACAGTTCCAAGAGACCCAGTACTTC. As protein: CASSPGQFQETQYF.